The sequence of this T cell receptor (beta chain) was determined in a study of Ad26.COV2.S vaccination and SARS-CoV-2 variants. Here immunoSEQ multiplex PCR was the method, and the copy in TCRdb shows in-frame clones only, minus some. The data contain hundreds of thousands of clones, roughly nine tenths of them singletons. V lost 7 bases and J lost 8, with 20 bases in between. The CDR3 contains 14 residues. Germline V lookup: CDR1 MNHEY, CDR2 SVGAGI. Treatment denoted: 15 to 20 received Ad26.COV2.S at low or high dose, single or two shots; about 5 received placebo; per-sample allocation not given. Day 63 after the first vaccine or placebo injection was the time point for sampling. The study used a vaccine consisting of an Ad26 vector that expressed Wuhan-strain SARS-CoV-2 spike.

This clonotype was sampled from a person between 18 and 65 years old who received the Ad26.COV2.S COVID-19 vaccine or a placebo. The gene calls are TRBV6-5 and TRBJ1-2, with D possibly being TRBD1 (5 bases). Sequenced material: peripheral blood, taken in a trial of Ad26.COV2.S vaccine versus placebo. The CDR3, as DNA: TGTGCCAGCACTCCAACTGGGGGGTCGGGCGGCTACACCTTC. Protein sequence: CASTPTGGSGGYTF.